This T cell receptor beta chain originates from a study of cytomegalovirus exposure and HLA in healthy donors. V was pared by 0 bases and J by 6 bases, with 6 bases between. Germline V gene data show CDR1 as LGHNA and CDR2 as YNFKEQ. CDR3 length: 13 amino acids. Vbeta (60) and Jbeta (13) primers were used in the PCR. The repertoire was sequenced with immunoSEQ multiplex PCR; TCRdb's copy has only in-frame clones and lacks some. The top ten hold roughly 3.8% of the sample, which has 90,000 to 100,000 clones, approximately 83% seen once. Sequencing was done on a sample of PBMCs. The V and J genes are TRBV4-2 and TRBJ1-5, with no clear D. This TCR derives from a man between 50 and 59 years old in good health and CMV-seronegative. In nucleotides, the CDR3 is TGTGCCAGCAGCCAAGATATCGGTCAGCCCCAGCATTTT. It codes for CASSQDIGQPQHF.